This TCR beta chain was observed in a study of T-cell reconstitution after alpha-beta-depleted transplantation in children. This CDR3 is built from 18 residues. Trimming removed 0 bases from V and 0 bases from J, with 15 bases in between. Germline V gives CDR1 LGHNA, CDR2 YNFKEQ. Whole-study findings and limits: Several hundred expanded graft clones reportedly gave rise to the alpha-beta T cells present about two months after transplant. Where some patients showed high TCRbeta diversity at day 60, it came from recipient T cells and thymic progenitors that had survived. Newly made T cells mostly supplied T-cell counts and diversity one year after transplant.

This clonotype was recorded a few times. The target antigen is unknown. This sample's TCRbeta library carried unique molecular identifier barcodes. MiXCR, run by TCRdb on the PCR reads, gives a single entry per CDR3 protein. Of hundreds of thousands of distinct CDR3 sequences listed, 10% to 15% were seen once; the top ten hold over 2%. The chain joins TRBV4-2 to TRBJ1-3; D gene unclear. This clonotype originated in a male patient aged 10-17 years who had a stem cell transplant for acute myeloid leukemia, so the T cells may come from the graft donor. Sequences were derived from PBMCs, mostly from graft donor cells, sampled 360 days after TCRalphabeta/CD19-depleted stem cell transplant. The CDR3 DNA follows: TGTGCCAGCAGCCAAGATGACGACTACCGTGGCTCTGGAAACACCATATATTTT. Residues: CASSQDDDYRGSGNTIYF.